The text below deals with one TCR beta chain. Its specificity is unknown. Trimming shortened V by 4 bases and J by 0 bases, and 8 bases separated the two germline ends. Per the germline V gene, CDR1 is SGDLS and CDR2 is YYNGEE. The length of the CDR3 is 14 residues. These data originate in a study of cytomegalovirus exposure and HLA in healthy donors. General study findings and limits: TCR beta sequences reportedly predicted the HLA-A and HLA-B alleles of most subjects accurately. In a later analysis, fewer than 20,000 TCR beta sequences were associated with HLA alleles at 0.05 false discovery rate.

Healthy bone marrow donors made up the donor group. Donors showed nominal health when sampled, although they likely had unrecorded immune exposures. 60 Vbeta and 13 Jbeta primers were used in PCR. Sequenced by immunoSEQ multiplex PCR; TCRdb stores in-frame clones only, minus some. This sample yields about 240,000 clones, of which 80% to 85% are seen a single time; 8% belongs to the top ten. The chain links TRBV9 to TRBJ1-3; D is undetermined. The sequencing sample was made of PBMCs. The source is a woman aged 55-70 years in good health and CMV-seropositive. CDR3 bases: TGTGCCAGCAGCAGCACTGTCTCTGGAAACACCATATATTTT. This gives the protein CASSSTVSGNTIYF.